This entry lists 15 T cell receptor beta chains sequenced from one sample in a study of breast tumors, draining lymph nodes, adjacent tissues. Each CDR3 protein is one row after TCRdb ran MiXCR on the multiplex PCR reads. Of about 140,000 distinct CDR3 sequences listed, approximately 29% are singletons. Axillary draining lymph nodes of breast cancer patients supplied the node samples. Sequencing used axillary lymph node tissue. The origin of the receptors is a female donor with breast cancer. Some clones in this sample may be carry-over from other donors' samples.

The chain recombines TRBV5-5 with TRBJ2-1, with 7 nucleotides matching TRBD2. The germline CDR1 and CDR2 sequences are SGHKS and YYEKEE (reference sequence). V was pared by 0 bases and J by 2 bases, with 5 bases of the junction left unmatched. This CDR3 contains 16 residues. This CDR3 is CASSLVEAGAYNEQFF. In DNA form, the CDR3 reads TGTGCCAGCAGCTTGGTGGAGGCGGGGGCCTACAATGAGCAGTTCTTC.

This clonotype showed up many times. The V gene is TRBV20-1, the J gene TRBJ2-3; TRBD1 agrees at 7 bases. After removal of 5 bases from V and 6 bases from J, the junction contained 5 bases not matched to a gene. The CDR3 sequence is 12 residues long. Looked up from germline, CDR1 is DFQATT and CDR2 is SNEGSKA (reference sequence). CDR3 nucleotides: TGCAGTGCTTCGACAGGGTTGGATACGCAGTATTTT. Its protein product is CSASTGLDTQYF.

This clonotype has a count of ten or more. V is TRBV20-1 and J is TRBJ1-5; the D gene is possibly TRBD1 (5 bases). The ends were cut back, 0 bases at V and 5 bases at J, with 11 bases in the middle. The CDR3 totals 14 residues. CDR1 DFQATT and CDR2 SNEGSKA come from the germline V gene (reference sequence). The CDR3 region has the DNA TGCAGTGCTAGAGATGGCGGGGCTTATCAGCCCCAGCATTTT. This sequence encodes CSARDGGAYQPQHF.

In its sample, this clonotype was seen a few times. This sequence joins TRBV18 and TRBJ1-1; TRBD1 might be the D (6 bases). Deletions cut 5 bases from V and 3 bases from J, with 16 bases between. The CDR3 extends over 15 amino acids. Germline lookup yields CDR1 KGHSH and CDR2 LQKENI. CDR3 protein: CASSLNRVQDTEAFF. CDR3 coding DNA: TGTGCCAGCTCATTGAACAGGGTTCAAGACACTGAAGCTTTCTTT.

Ten or more counts support this clonotype. V and J are TRBV6-4 and TRBJ2-2; no firm D call. Between the trimmed V and J ends, which lost 4 bases and 2 bases, there was a span of 5 bases. CDR1 is MRHNA and CDR2 is SNTAGT in the germline V gene. CDR3 length: 13 amino acids. CDR3: CASSGENTGELFF. The CDR3 coding sequence is TGTGCCAGCAGTGGTGAAAACACCGGGGAGCTGTTTTTT.

There are many counts of this clonotype. The chain carries TRBV30 and TRBJ1-4, with D unresolved. The V end lost 0 bases, the J end lost 11 bases, and 16 bases lay between the germline ends. CDR3 length: 14 amino acids. Germline V gene lookup returns CDR1 GTSNPN and CDR2 SVGIG (reference sequence). The CDR3 loop reads CAWSVGRSSGKLFF. DNA of the CDR3: TGTGCCTGGAGTGTAGGCAGGTCTTCGGGGAAACTGTTTTTT.

There are many counts of this clonotype. CDR3 protein: CASSQMGGDYNEQFF. The DNA for the CDR3 is TGTGCCAGCAGCCAAATGGGGGGGGACTACAATGAGCAGTTCTTC. The chain employs TRBV7-3 and TRBJ2-1, with 7 positions matching TRBD2. This CDR3 is built from 15 residues. Trimming removed 5 bases from V and 3 bases from J; junction bases left unmatched: 7. The V gene's germline CDR1 is SGHTA and CDR2 FQGTGA.

This clonotype was recorded at least ten times. This may arise from a read error, as a much more abundant clone is one base away. This sequence joins TRBV20-1 and TRBJ2-3; D ambiguous. Per germline, CDR1 DFQATT and CDR2 SNEGSKA (reference sequence). V dropped 5 bases and J dropped 5 bases, with 8 bases sitting between them. The CDR3 length is 11 residues. CDR3 in DNA: TGCAGTGCTGGTGGGGAAGATACGCAGTATTTT. Encoded protein: CSAGGEDTQYF.

This chain uses TRBV5-4 with TRBJ2-3; D is perhaps TRBD2 (5 bases). With 1 base removed from V and 1 base from J, the gap between germline ends came to 13 bases. CDR1 and CDR2 (germline): SGHNT, YYREEE (reference sequence). This CDR3 has 16 residues. DNA of the CDR3: TGTGCCAGCAGCTTGCAGGAGGCTCCTGGCACAGATACGCAGTATTTT. Translation gives CASSLQEAPGTDTQYF.

On this clonotype itself: A much larger clone is a single base away; this may be a read error. The CDR3 DNA is TGTGCCAGCGGAACTACAGTTCAGGAGACCCAGTACTTC. Its protein product is CASGTTVQETQYF. This chain joins TRBV6-1 and TRBJ2-5, with D unresolved. CDR3 length: 13 amino acids. Germline CDR1 and CDR2: MNHNS and SASEGT. Trimming took 8 bases from V and 5 from J, leaving 15 bases between them.

The chain is built from TRBV4-2 and TRBJ1-2, with a tentative D call TRBD1 (5 bases). The CDR3 consists of 12 residues. Trimming stripped 6 bases from V and 7 bases from J, with 12 bases between. Germline V CDR1 and CDR2: LGHNA, YNFKEQ. CDR3 nucleotide sequence: TGTGCCAGCAGACCCGGGACTGCTGGCTACACCTTC. This translates into CASRPGTAGYTF.

The CDR3 DNA follows: TGTGCCAGCAGACCAGGGGCCAATCAGCCCCAGCATTTT. Its protein product is CASRPGANQPQHF. This sequence joins TRBV6-2 or TRBV6-3 and TRBJ1-5, with D perhaps TRBD1 (6 bases). V was pared by 6 bases and J by 3 bases, with 9 bases between. The CDR3 runs 13 residues. The germline CDR1 and CDR2 sequences are MNHEY and SVGEGT.

Of note for this clonotype: A single base separates this from a much larger clone, so it may be a read error. The chain uses TRBV28 and TRBJ1-5; D gene uncertain. The length of the CDR3 is 12 residues. Deletions cut 11 bases from V and 4 bases from J, with 12 bases between. Germline CDR1 reads MDHEN; CDR2 reads SYDVKM. The CDR3 DNA is TGTGCCGGCAAAACCCTTAATCAGCCCCAGCATTTT. This translates into CAGKTLNQPQHF.

This clonotype was observed a few times. CDR3 nucleotides: TGTGCCAGCAGTGGCTTCCAGGGTATCTCCTACAATGAGCAGTTCTTC. This sequence encodes CASSGFQGISYNEQFF. The gene calls are TRBV6-1 and TRBJ2-1; D is perhaps TRBD1 (5 bases). Germline CDR1 reads MNHNS; CDR2 reads SASEGT. Between the trimmed V and J ends, which lost 4 bases and 0 bases, there was a span of 13 bases. The CDR3 spans 16 residues.

This clonotype came up many times. The CDR3 nucleotides read TGCAGTGCTAGCCCAGTTGGGCGACCGGCCTACGAGCAGTACGTC. Translated: CSASPVGRPAYEQYV. The chain combines TRBV20-1 with TRBJ2-7; D call uncertain. CDR3 length: 15 amino acids. Trimming removed 3 bases at V and 2 bases at J, with 17 bases between. Germline CDR1 reads DFQATT; CDR2 reads SNEGSKA (reference sequence).